These T cell receptor beta chains were read from a single sample in a study of T cells in Graves' hyperthyroidism and ophthalmopathy. TCRdb re-derived calls from the multiplex PCR reads in MiXCR, one entry per CDR3 protein. The sample holds roughly 650,000 distinct CDR3 sequences, more than 15% seen once. The sequencing sample was made of blood. The receptors derive from a woman between 40 and 50 years old with Graves' ophthalmopathy. The conserved cysteine and the conserved F or W are not part of the CDR3 here.

V gene: TRBV11-1
CDR3 protein: ASSLAKGLLSGANVLT

V gene: TRBV5-1
CDR3 protein: ASSWAGGETQY

V gene: TRBV27
CDR3 protein: ASRDALANEQY

V gene: TRBV2
CDR3 protein: ASRGRDLGEQF

V gene: TRBV28
CDR3 protein: ASRSTGFQPQH

V gene: TRBV6-1
CDR3 protein: ASSDSMAQALDRHEQY

V gene: TRBV2
CDR3 protein: ASSPATSVNNEQF

V gene: TRBV28
CDR3 protein: ASSPFGSSVYEQF

V gene: TRBV19
CDR3 protein: ASSIGQLYTGELF

V gene: TRBV7-8
CDR3 protein: ASSRRGPGLASYEQY

V gene: TRBV3-1
CDR3 protein: ASSRGLGTSEKFTSTDTQY

V gene: TRBV27
CDR3 protein: ASSLSTRSEQY

V gene: TRBV13
CDR3 protein: ASSTGSRANEKLF

V gene: TRBV9
CDR3 protein: ASSPAPGTLYEQY

V gene: TRBV6-1
CDR3 protein: ASRNPGSGVTGELF

V gene: TRBV3-1
CDR3 protein: ASSQAQRDTQY

V gene: TRBV11-2
CDR3 protein: ASRSGTGLLMTGELF

V gene: TRBV19
CDR3 protein: ASSNYRGPTNEKLF

V gene: TRBV20-1
CDR3 protein: SARDALLGLEAF

V gene: TRBV11-2
CDR3 protein: ASSALMHTEAF

V gene: TRBV5-1
CDR3 protein: ASSPEQGYYGYT

V gene: TRBV5-1
CDR3 protein: ASSLLTGTEAF

V gene: TRBV5-5
CDR3 protein: ASSLGGGGGNQPQH

V gene: TRBV20-1
CDR3 protein: SASLRNEQF

V gene: TRBV6-1
CDR3 protein: ASREPGAGELF

V gene: TRBV5-1
CDR3 protein: ASSLGATSTDTQY

V gene: TRBV20-1
CDR3 protein: SALPTATGNEQF

V gene: TRBV9
CDR3 protein: ASSVTGNTIY

V gene: TRBV28
CDR3 protein: ASGGSSGRAGEQY

V gene: TRBV11-2
CDR3 protein: ASSLGHTEAF

V gene: TRBV5-4
CDR3 protein: ASSLMRDSNNYEQY

V gene: TRBV20-1
CDR3 protein: SARTPGGAGNQPQH

V gene: TRBV6-5
CDR3 protein: ASNRLAEGDTQY

V gene: TRBV6-4
CDR3 protein: ASSRSSGIPPDTQY

V gene: TRBV6-2/TRBV6-3
CDR3 protein: ASYGLAGSYEQY

V gene: TRBV20-1
CDR3 protein: SAEGQGNQPQH